This TCR beta chain stems from a study of cytomegalovirus exposure and HLA in healthy donors. Points from the study as a whole: In a later analysis, most CMV-associated TCR beta chains appeared HLA-restricted.

PCR employed 60 Vbeta and 13 Jbeta primers. TCRdb's table, derived via immunoSEQ multiplex PCR, lists solely in-frame clones and lacks some. The table shows about 97,000 clones, with roughly a tenth occurring only once. Trimming took 4 bases from V and 2 from J; bases not matched to a gene: 3. This CDR3 spans 14 amino acids. Looked up from germline, CDR1 is SGHRS and CDR2 is YFSETQ. This clone occurred a few times. The antigen is not known. The chain combines TRBV5-1 with TRBJ1-2; 9 nucleotides line up with TRBD1. The TCR sequence derives from a man aged 45-60 years in good health and CMV-seropositive. Sequenced: PBMCs. The CDR3 sequence: CASSPTGGNYGYTF. The CDR3 nucleotides read TGCGCCAGCAGCCCGACAGGGGGAAACTATGGCTACACCTTC.